The 28 T cell receptor beta chains below come from one sample, sequenced in a study of cytomegalovirus exposure and HLA in healthy donors. Produced via immunoSEQ multiplex PCR; TCRdb's table is partial and in-frame only. Found here are approximately 100,000 clones, 87% of them singletons; the top ten hold approximately 4%. The specimen sequenced was PBMCs. The receptor source for this set is a woman in her thirties in good health and CMV-seronegative.

The genes are TRBV21-1 and TRBJ2-2; the D call in the table, TRBD1, was not verified against the DNA. TRBV21-1 is designated a pseudogene. The CDR3 is 17 amino acids. CDR3 DNA sequence: TGTGCCAGCAGCAAAGCGGGACACCGAGCGAACACCGGGGAGCTGTTTTTT. Encoded protein: CASSKAGHRANTGELFF.

The chain carries TRBV10-3 and TRBJ2-3, with TRBD2 identical over 11 bases. The CDR3 spans 14 residues. Trimming took 8 bases from V and 4 from J; bases not matched to a gene: 5. Germline lookup yields CDR1 ENHRY and CDR2 SYGVKD. CDR3: CAIAGSGGADTQYF. The CDR3, as DNA: TGTGCCATCGCGGGTAGCGGGGGGGCAGATACGCAGTATTTT.

This chain joins TRBV7-2 and TRBJ2-3; 9 bases map to TRBD2. From germline, CDR1 is SGHTA and CDR2 FQGNSA. V lost 5 bases, J lost 0 bases, and 9 bases stayed unmatched. This CDR3 spans 17 amino acids. Written as DNA, the CDR3 is TGTGCCAGCAGCGCGCTGACTAGCGGCCCAAGCACAGATACGCAGTATTTT. This codes for CASSALTSGPSTDTQYF.

In its sample, this clone was seen once. One end of the junction is discordant with germline, which a read error may explain. V is TRBV7-7 and J is TRBJ2-5; unclear D gene. The CDR3 spans 13 residues. Germline V lookup: CDR1 SSHAT, CDR2 FNYEAQ (reference sequence). CDR3 nucleotides: TGTGCTAGCAGCTTAGTGCGGCTAGAGACCCAGTACTTC. It encodes CASSLVRLETQYF.

V is TRBV4-1 and J is TRBJ1-2; no definite D call. Germline loops: CDR1 MGHRA, CDR2 YSYEKL. The CDR3 sequence is 13 residues long. Deletions cut 0 bases from V and 4 bases from J, with 6 bases between. The CDR3: CASSQEAGYGYTF. As DNA, the CDR3 is TGCGCCAGCAGCCAAGAAGCAGGCTATGGCTACACCTTC.

The table lists this clone with a count of one. The CDR3 here is CASSPLGVRGRDNEQFF. In nucleotides, the CDR3 is TGTGCCAGCAGTCCCTTAGGGGTTAGGGGTAGGGACAATGAGCAGTTCTTC. The V and J genes are TRBV27 and TRBJ2-1; possibly TRBD1 for D (5 bases). The CDR3 runs to 17 residues. Germline loops: CDR1 MNHEY, CDR2 SMNVEV (reference sequence). Trimming shortened V by 5 bases and J by 5 bases, and 22 bases separated the two germline ends.

The chain couples TRBV9 to TRBJ2-7; D remains ambiguous. V shed 0 bases and J shed 3 bases, with 10 bases lying between them. The CDR3 covers 14 residues. Germline V CDR1 and CDR2: SGDLS, YYNGEE. CDR3 amino acids: CASSVGSLVYEQYF. CDR3 coding DNA: TGTGCCAGCAGCGTAGGGAGTCTAGTCTACGAGCAGTACTTC.

The rearrangement joins TRBV6-5 to TRBJ1-2; TRBD1 is a possible D gene (5 bases). The V gene's germline CDR1 is MNHEY and CDR2 SVGAGI. The V end lost 7 bases, the J end lost 7 bases, and 13 bases lay between the germline ends. This CDR3 has 12 amino acids. CDR3 residues: CASNRGFGGYTF. The DNA for the CDR3 is TGTGCCAGCAACCGGGGGTTTGGTGGCTACACCTTC.

This sequence joins TRBV11-1 and TRBJ2-7; D is ambiguous. The CDR3 extends over 12 amino acids. The V end lost 1 base, the J end lost 2 bases, and 3 bases lay between the germline ends. CDR1 SGHAT and CDR2 FQDESV come from the germline V gene (reference sequence). In DNA, the CDR3 is TGTGCCAGCAGCTTAGACACCTACGAGCAGTACTTC. Translation: CASSLDTYEQYF.

In this sample, this clone turned up a few times. V and J are TRBV19 and TRBJ1-5, with D maybe TRBD1 (6 bases). V shed 7 bases and J shed 4 bases, with 17 bases lying between them. CDR1 is LNHDA, CDR2 SQIVND, per germline (reference sequence). The CDR3 loop spans 15 amino acids. The CDR3 DNA reads as TGTGCCAGTAAATCAGGGGATGTTTTGAATCAGCCCCAGCATTTT. Amino acids: CASKSGDVLNQPQHF.

This chain uses TRBV5-6 with TRBJ1-2; 10 nucleotides align to TRBD1. V trimming: 7 bases; J trimming: 0 bases; junction bases outside the gene matches: 3. The CDR3 is 14 amino acids. The V gene's germline CDR1 is SGHDT and CDR2 YYEEEE. CDR3: CASGQGGSNYGYTF. The CDR3 bases are TGTGCCAGCGGACAGGGGGGTTCTAACTATGGCTACACCTTC.

The V gene is TRBV28, the J gene TRBJ2-7, with D uncertain. With 8 bases removed from V and 0 bases from J, the gap between germline ends came to 5 bases. Germline V gene sequence: CDR1 MDHEN, CDR2 SYDVKM. The CDR3 has 11 amino acids. The CDR3 protein is CASVSSYEQYF. Written as DNA, the CDR3 is TGTGCCAGCGTATCCTCCTACGAGCAGTACTTC.

V gene TRBV6-1 combines with J gene TRBJ1-3; TRBD1 aligns across 7 bases. The V segment lost 3 bases and the J segment 3 bases; nucleotides outside the gene matches: 8. Germline CDR1 is MNHNS and CDR2 is SASEGT. This CDR3 has 16 amino acids. The CDR3 DNA is TGTGCCAGCAGTGACCACAGGGGAGAAGATGGAAACACCATATATTTT. This sequence encodes CASSDHRGEDGNTIYF.

The rearrangement joins TRBV30 to TRBJ1-4, with 7 bases that match TRBD1. The length of the CDR3 is 16 residues. Germline trimming cut 4 bases from V and 1 base from J; bases unmatched to any gene: 9. CDR1 GTSNPN and CDR2 SVGIG come from the germline V gene (reference sequence). The CDR3 is CAWKGQEMQTNEKLFF. The CDR3 nucleotides are TGTGCCTGGAAAGGACAGGAGATGCAAACTAATGAAAAACTGTTTTTT.

The J gene is TRBJ2-3, the V gene TRBV19, with a possible D match to TRBD1 (7 bases). The V gene lost 4 bases and the J gene lost 4 bases, with 15 bases spanning the gap. This CDR3 spans 15 amino acids. CDR1 is LNHDA and CDR2 is SQIVND in the germline V gene (reference sequence). The CDR3 DNA reads TGTGCCAGTAGTACCTTCACAGGGGAGGCAGATACGCAGTATTTT. Translation: CASSTFTGEADTQYF. Complete variable domain (other parts from reference TRBV19 and TRBJ2-3): DGGITQSPKYLFRKEGQNVTLSCEQNLNHDAMYWYRQDPGQGLRLIYYSQIVNDFQKGDIAEGYSVSREKKESFPLTVTSAQKNPTAFYLCASSTFTGEADTQYFGPGTRLTVL.

The V call is TRBV28, the J call TRBJ2-7; 10 bases are shared with TRBD1. The trim removed 6 bases at V and 7 bases at J, leaving 12 bases unmatched. Germline-derived CDR1 and CDR2 are MDHEN and SYDVKM. The CDR3 consists of 15 residues. CDR3 sequence reads: CASSHSGDRGGEQYF. The CDR3 DNA reads as TGTGCCAGCAGCCATTCTGGGGACAGGGGAGGGGAGCAGTACTTC.

The chain joins TRBV7-9 to TRBJ2-1; 7 positions agree with TRBD2. CDR1 and CDR2 from the germline V gene are SEHNR and FQNEAQ (reference sequence). This CDR3 contains 14 residues. With V trimmed by 5 bases and J by 4 bases, 5 bases remained unmatched. CDR3 sequence reads: CASSVERDYNEQFF. The CDR3 nucleotides are TGTGCCAGCAGCGTAGAGCGGGATTACAATGAGCAGTTCTTC.

The chain joins TRBV2 to TRBJ1-1; 10 bases agree with TRBD1. Per germline, CDR1 SNHLY and CDR2 FYNNEI. V dropped 7 bases and J dropped 1; count of bases not matched to a gene: 9. The CDR3 is made up of 16 amino acids. The CDR3 bases are TGTGCCAGCAAAACCGGACAGGGGGTGGGGAACACTGAAGCTTTCTTT. Residues: CASKTGQGVGNTEAFF.

The V call is TRBV4-1, the J call TRBJ1-4; 7 nucleotides line up with TRBD1. With 3 bases clipped from V and 7 bases from J, the junction kept 8 bases outside the gene matches. The CDR3 contains 15 residues. The germline V gene has CDR1 MGHRA and CDR2 YSYEKL. CDR3 protein: CASSQGAYRGEKLFF. The CDR3 bases are TGCGCCAGCAGCCAGGGGGCGTACAGGGGTGAAAAACTGTTTTTT.

The V gene is TRBV5-8, the J gene TRBJ1-5, with D unclear. V gave up 0 bases and J gave up 2 bases, with 9 bases separating them. CDR3 length equals 15 residues. The germline V gene encodes CDR1 SGHTS and CDR2 YDEGEE. This CDR3 reads CASSLDRLGNQPQHF. CDR3 in DNA: TGTGCCAGCAGCTTGGATCGACTTGGCAATCAGCCCCAGCATTTT.

The chain employs TRBV7-9 and TRBJ2-7; 9 nucleotides match TRBD1. V shed 9 bases and J 4 bases; nucleotides not matched to a gene: 4. The CDR3 runs 12 residues. CDR1 SEHNR and CDR2 FQNEAQ come from the germline V gene (reference sequence). This chain's CDR3 is CASGQGTYEQYF. CDR3 bases: TGTGCCAGTGGACAGGGGACTTACGAGCAGTACTTC.

The V call is TRBV5-5, the J call TRBJ1-2; D may be TRBD1 (6 bases). V lost 4 bases and J lost 0, with 19 bases in between. The CDR3 loop spans 17 amino acids. CDR1 and CDR2 (germline): SGHKS, YYEKEE (reference sequence). The CDR3 DNA is TGTGCCAGCAGCCCGAGGGGCTTAGACAGGACTAACTATGGCTACACCTTC. Protein product: CASSPRGLDRTNYGYTF.

The chain is built from TRBV28 and TRBJ1-2; 9 nucleotides match TRBD1. The germline gives CDR1 MDHEN, CDR2 SYDVKM. The CDR3 sequence is 16 residues long. The ends lost 10 bases at V and 0 bases at J; junction bases unmatched: 12. CDR3 DNA: TGTGCCACCCCCGCGGGACAGGGAAAGGCTAACTATGGCTACACCTTC. Translating it yields CATPAGQGKANYGYTF.

The chain couples TRBV5-6 to TRBJ1-2; D perhaps matches TRBD1 (6 bases). Germline loops: CDR1 SGHDT, CDR2 YYEEEE. V dropped 1 base and J dropped 4 bases, with 17 bases sitting between them. The CDR3 totals 16 residues. DNA of the CDR3: TGTGCCAGCAGCTTGAGGGAAACGGGGGGGGCCTATGGCTACACCTTC. It is translated as CASSLRETGGAYGYTF. The variable domain in full, completed from reference TRBV5-6 and TRBJ1-2, reads DAGVTQSPTHLIKTRGQQVTLRCSPKSGHDTVSWYQQALGQGPQFIFQYYEEEERQRGNFPDRFSGHQFPNYSSELNVNALLLGDSALYLCASSLRETGGAYGYTFGSGTRLTVV.

J is TRBJ2-3 and V is TRBV18, with TRBD2 matching over 10 bases. Germline V gene data show CDR1 as KGHSH and CDR2 as LQKENI. After removal of 3 bases from V and 4 bases from J, the junction contained 13 bases not matched to a gene. This CDR3 region has 18 residues. The CDR3 DNA reads as TGTGCCAGCTCACCTGTGGTAGCGGGAGGCCCGCCGGCAGATACGCAGTATTTT. Its protein is CASSPVVAGGPPADTQYF.

V gene TRBV5-1 combines with J gene TRBJ2-1, with 7 bases identical to TRBD2. The CDR3 sequence is 15 residues long. CDR1 is SGHRS, CDR2 YFSETQ, per germline. J lost 5 bases, V lost 7 bases, and 12 bases had no gene match. CDR3 region: CASGTSGKVNNEQFF. The CDR3 region has the DNA TGCGCCAGCGGCACCAGCGGGAAAGTCAACAATGAGCAGTTCTTC.

The chain carries TRBV7-8 and TRBJ1-2; D possibly corresponds to TRBD1 (5 bases). Between the trimmed V and J ends, which lost 8 bases and 5 bases, there was a span of 12 bases. The germline V gene encodes CDR1 SGHVS and CDR2 FQNEAQ. The CDR3 extends over 12 amino acids. The CDR3 spells CASGGGPYGYTF. DNA of the CDR3: TGTGCCAGCGGCGGGGGACCTTATGGCTACACCTTC. Supplemented by reference TRBV7-8 and TRBJ1-2, the full variable domain reads GAGVSQSPRYKVAKRGQDVALRCDPISGHVSLFWYQQALGQGPEFLTYFQNEAQLDKSGLPSDRFFAERPEGSVSTLKIQRTQQEDSAVYLCASGGGPYGYTFGSGTRLTVV.

The chain combines TRBV6-5 with TRBJ2-1; TRBD2 matches 7 bases. The CDR3 contains 15 residues. CDR1 MNHEY and CDR2 SVGAGI come from the germline V gene. The trim removed 5 bases at V and 0 bases at J, leaving 4 bases unmatched. CDR3 in DNA: TGTGCCAGCAGTATAAGCGGGATCTCCTACAATGAGCAGTTCTTC. Protein sequence: CASSISGISYNEQFF.